The 21 T cell receptor beta chains in this list originate from one sample, sequenced in a study of metastatic and nonmetastatic thyroid tumors. The entire patient cohort was treatment-naive prior to thyroid surgery. With MiXCR, TCRdb called clones anew from the PCR reads. The sample contains about 38,000 clones, approximately 51% of which appear only once. Sequenced material: tumor tissue. The receptor set was obtained from a male donor with papillary thyroid cancer or a benign thyroid nodule (not recorded which). Some clones in this sample may be carry-over from other donors' samples.

Details on this clone: One junction end does not reproduce the germline sequence, and a read error may be involved. The chain links TRBV24-1 to TRBJ2-2, with 12 bases lining up with TRBD2. Germline V lookup: CDR1 KGHDR, CDR2 SFDVKD. The CDR3 consists of 16 residues. CDR3 nucleotide sequence: TGCGCCACCAGTGATTTGGGGACTAGCGGGACCGGGGAGCTGTTTTTT. Protein: CATSDLGTSGTGELFF.

This chain joins TRBV28 and TRBJ2-7; 7 nucleotides line up with TRBD1. CDR1 MDHEN and CDR2 SYDVKM come from the germline V gene. Trimming at V came to 7 bases and at J to 1 base, leaving 4 bases not matched to a gene. The CDR3 runs 13 residues. The CDR3, as DNA: TGTGCCAGCATATACAGGGGATCCTACGAGCAGTACTTC. Translated, it gives CASIYRGSYEQYF.

This clone was picked up a small number of times. The CDR3 DNA follows: TGTGCCAGTAGTATAGATGAAGTGGCTGAAGCTTTCTTT. It is translated as CASSIDEVAEAFF. The chain employs TRBV19 and TRBJ1-1, with unresolved D. Trimming pared 0 bases from V and 6 bases from J, leaving 8 bases between. The CDR3 consists of 13 residues. Germline CDR1 and CDR2: LNHDA and SQIVND (reference sequence).

This chain connects TRBV6-2 or TRBV6-3 to TRBJ1-2, with 10 nucleotides matching TRBD1. Unmatched junction bases numbered 4, after V lost 8 bases and J lost 1 base. The CDR3 sequence is 14 residues long. Germline V CDR1 and CDR2: MNHEY, SVGEGT. The CDR3 spells CASSGQGLNYGYTF. Here the CDR3 DNA reads TGTGCCAGCTCGGGACAGGGGCTTAACTATGGCTACACCTTC.

The chain has TRBV5-1 and TRBJ1-6, with 7 bases that match TRBD1. There are 16 residues in the CDR3. The germline V gene encodes CDR1 SGHRS and CDR2 YFSETQ. With 6 bases clipped from V and 9 bases from J, the junction kept 15 bases outside the gene matches. The DNA for the CDR3 is TGCGCCAGCACTCAGGTCACAGGGGTAGTTGTTTCACCCCTCCACTTT. Its translation: CASTQVTGVVVSPLHF.

The gene calls are TRBV20-1 and TRBJ1-2; D gene ambiguous. This CDR3 is built from 11 residues. The germline V gene encodes CDR1 DFQATT and CDR2 SNEGSKA (reference sequence). V was trimmed by 4 bases and J by 5 bases, leaving 8 bases between them. Here the CDR3 DNA reads TGCAGTGCTAAAACTCTTTATGGCTACACCTTC. Its translation is CSAKTLYGYTF.

V is TRBV19 and J is TRBJ1-1; TRBD1 might be the D (6 bases). Trimming stripped 3 bases from V and 8 bases from J, with 10 bases between. Germline V gene lookup returns CDR1 LNHDA and CDR2 SQIVND (reference sequence). The length of the CDR3 is 12 residues. The CDR3 region has the DNA TGTGCCAGTAGTATGGGGGCGGTCGAAGCTTTCTTT. The encoded protein is CASSMGAVEAFF.

The genes are TRBV4-1 and TRBJ2-7; D ambiguous. Trimming left V 3 bases short and J 6 bases short, with 9 bases between. This CDR3 contains 12 residues. Looked up from germline, CDR1 is MGHRA and CDR2 is YSYEKL. CDR3 DNA sequence: TGCGCCAGCAGCCATGGCCAGAGCGAGCAGTACTTC. Its protein is CASSHGQSEQYF.

The chain is built from TRBV2 and TRBJ2-5; a possible D gene is TRBD2 (6 bases). The CDR3 runs 15 residues. V was pared by 4 bases and J by 3 bases, with 15 bases between. Germline V gene lookup returns CDR1 SNHLY and CDR2 FYNNEI. This chain's CDR3 is CASSGGSGAEETQYF. The CDR3 DNA follows: TGTGCCAGCAGTGGGGGTAGCGGTGCGGAAGAGACCCAGTACTTC.

The gene calls are TRBV5-1 and TRBJ2-1, with 7 bases aligning to TRBD1. The CDR3 covers 16 residues. After removal of 0 bases from V and 4 bases from J, the junction contained 7 bases not matched to a gene. In germline, CDR1 is SGHRS, CDR2 YFSETQ. DNA of the CDR3: TGCGCCAGCAGCTTGGCCGCGCTACAGGGGTACAATGAGCAGTTCTTC. Translated, it gives CASSLAALQGYNEQFF.

V usage is TRBV11-3 and J usage is TRBJ2-7; possibly TRBD1 for D (6 bases). The CDR3 has 14 residues. Trimming shortened V by 5 bases and J by 7 bases, and 18 bases separated the two germline ends. Germline loops: CDR1 SGHNT, CDR2 YENEEA. The CDR3 reads CASSGRDTSGEQYF. For the CDR3, the DNA is TGTGCCAGCAGCGGAAGGGACACCTCGGGTGAGCAGTACTTC. The whole variable domain, filled in from reference TRBV11-3 and TRBJ2-7, reads EAGVVQSPRYKIIEKKQPVAFWCNPISGHNTLYWYLQNLGQGPELLIRYENEEAVDDSQLPKDRFSAERLKGVDSTLKIQPAELGDSAVYLCASSGRDTSGEQYFGPGTRLTVT.

The rearrangement links TRBV30 to TRBJ1-2; the match to TRBD1 covers 7 bases. Per the germline V gene, CDR1 is GTSNPN and CDR2 is SVGIG (reference sequence). The CDR3 spans 13 residues. The V segment lost 5 bases and the J segment 7 bases; nucleotides outside the gene matches: 10. The CDR3 bases are TGTGCCTGGGCCCCGACAGGGTTTCGTGGCTACACCTTC. As protein: CAWAPTGFRGYTF. The full variable domain, completed using reference TRBV30 and TRBJ1-2, is SQTIHQWPATLVQPVGSPLSLECTVEGTSNPNLYWYRQAAGRGLQLLFYSVGIGQISSEVPQNLSASRPQDRQFILSSKKLLLSDSGFYLCAWAPTGFRGYTFGSGTRLTVV.

The sample holds a few counts of this clone. The chain carries TRBV2 and TRBJ2-7; D might be TRBD1 or TRBD2, each matching 5 bases. The V end lost 2 bases, the J end lost 4 bases, and 6 bases lay between the germline ends. Germline CDR1 reads SNHLY; CDR2 reads FYNNEI. The CDR3 covers 12 residues. The CDR3 sequence: CASSEWGYEQYF. The CDR3, as DNA: TGTGCCAGCAGTGAATGGGGGTACGAGCAGTACTTC.

This clone was observed a handful of times. The chain has TRBV28 and TRBJ1-4, with 11 bases that match TRBD1. V gave up 3 bases and J gave up 0 bases; unmatched junction bases: 3. Germline values: CDR1 MDHEN, CDR2 SYDVKM. The CDR3 runs 17 residues. The CDR3 nucleotides are TGTGCCAGCAGTTTCTTGGGACAGGGGGCAACTAATGAAAAACTGTTTTTT. Encoded protein: CASSFLGQGATNEKLFF.

The rearrangement links TRBV5-1 to TRBJ2-3; the D gene is possibly TRBD1 (6 bases). The CDR3 is 14 amino acids. Germline values: CDR1 SGHRS, CDR2 YFSETQ. V was trimmed by 2 bases and J by 6 bases, leaving 13 bases between them. CDR3: CASSLWDTRDTQYF. The CDR3 DNA follows: TGCGCCAGCAGCTTATGGGACACCAGGGATACGCAGTATTTT.

CDR3 sequence: CASSFQGDGELFF. The CDR3 nucleotides read TGTGCCAGCAGCTTTCAGGGGGACGGGGAGCTGTTTTTT. J is TRBJ2-2 and V is TRBV7-9; 7 bases map to TRBD1. The length of the CDR3 is 13 residues. The germline CDR1 and CDR2 sequences are SEHNR and FQNEAQ (reference sequence). The V and J ends lost 3 bases and 7 bases, in that order; junction bases with no gene match: 2.

This chain connects TRBV20-1 to TRBJ2-3; unclear D gene. This CDR3 region has 12 residues. With 4 bases removed from V and 0 bases from J, the gap between germline ends came to 5 bases. Germline CDR1 DFQATT, CDR2 SNEGSKA (reference sequence). The CDR3, as DNA: TGCAGTGCTACTACTAGCACAGATACGCAGTATTTT. Residues: CSATTSTDTQYF.

V and J are TRBV5-1 and TRBJ2-7; TRBD2 matches 10 bases. V was clipped by 2 bases and J by 5 bases; unmatched bases: 4. This CDR3 is built from 14 residues. Germline V lookup: CDR1 SGHRS, CDR2 YFSETQ. CDR3 coding DNA: TGCGCCAGCAGCTTAGCGGGAGGGCCCCACGAGCAGTACTTC. This codes for CASSLAGGPHEQYF.

The rearrangement uses TRBV6-1 and TRBJ1-6, with D perhaps TRBD1 (5 bases). V was shortened by 2 bases and J by 8 bases, with 13 bases between the two germline ends. Germline V gene data show CDR1 as MNHNS and CDR2 as SASEGT. The CDR3 sequence is 15 residues long. CDR3 nucleotide sequence: TGTGCCAGCAGTGAAATAAGGCGGGGGGATTCACCCCTCCACTTT. This sequence encodes CASSEIRRGDSPLHF.

This chain uses TRBV6-1 with TRBJ1-2, with 7 bases identical to TRBD1. Trimming at V came to 8 bases and at J to 0 bases, leaving 15 bases not matched to a gene. The CDR3 sequence is 17 residues long. Germline-derived CDR1 and CDR2 are MNHNS and SASEGT. The CDR3 DNA follows: TGTGCCAGCCTTGTCCAAGGGGGCGGTGGCCCTAACTATGGCTACACCTTC. Residues: CASLVQGGGGPNYGYTF.

This clone came up a few times. The chain has TRBV11-3 and TRBJ2-2, with D unclear. The CDR3 runs to 13 residues. Germline-derived CDR1 and CDR2 are SGHNT and YENEEA. Between the trimmed V and J ends, which lost 3 bases and 3 bases, there was a span of 5 bases. The CDR3 region is CASSLRYTGELFF. Here the CDR3 DNA reads TGTGCCAGCAGCTTGCGGTACACCGGGGAGCTGTTTTTT.